This TCR beta chain derives from a study of radiotherapy plus CTLA-4 blockade in lung cancer. At the level of the study: Objective responses were documented in 15% to 20% of patients, with disease control in about 28%.

Notes on this clone: What it recognizes is unknown.

The protocol was immunoSEQ multiplex PCR, while the TCRdb copy is restricted to in-frame clones and leaves out a portion. This table has tens of thousands of clones, approximately 80% appearing once. Broader study findings: Radiotherapy plus ipilimumab was followed by expansion in blood of tumor-derived TCR clones.

Germline-derived CDR1 and CDR2 are MNHEY and SVGAGI. This CDR3 spans 15 amino acids. Trimming took 5 bases from V and 3 from J, leaving 11 bases between them. Sequencing was performed on peripheral blood, taken from a patient treated with radiotherapy plus ipilimumab. The chain links TRBV6-5 to TRBJ2-6; perhaps TRBD1 as D (7 bases). The source is a human donor with non-small cell lung cancer whose response to radiotherapy plus ipilimumab could not be evaluated. CDR3 DNA: TGTGCCAGCAGTCCTCAGGGGGGTGGGGCCAACGTCCTGACTTTC. Amino acid sequence: CASSPQGGGANVLTF.